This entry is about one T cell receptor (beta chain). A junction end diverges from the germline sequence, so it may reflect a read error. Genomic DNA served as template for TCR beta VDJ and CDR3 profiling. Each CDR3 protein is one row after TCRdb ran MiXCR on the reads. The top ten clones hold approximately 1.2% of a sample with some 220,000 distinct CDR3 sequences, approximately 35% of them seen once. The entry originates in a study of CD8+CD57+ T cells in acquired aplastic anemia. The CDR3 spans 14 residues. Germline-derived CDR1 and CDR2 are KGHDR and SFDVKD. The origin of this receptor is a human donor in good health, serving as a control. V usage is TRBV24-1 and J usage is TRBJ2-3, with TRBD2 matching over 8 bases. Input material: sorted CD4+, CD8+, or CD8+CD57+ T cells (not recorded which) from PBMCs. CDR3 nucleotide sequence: TGTGCCATCAGTGGGTGGACTAGCCCAGATACGCAGTATTTT. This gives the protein CAISGWTSPDTQYF.